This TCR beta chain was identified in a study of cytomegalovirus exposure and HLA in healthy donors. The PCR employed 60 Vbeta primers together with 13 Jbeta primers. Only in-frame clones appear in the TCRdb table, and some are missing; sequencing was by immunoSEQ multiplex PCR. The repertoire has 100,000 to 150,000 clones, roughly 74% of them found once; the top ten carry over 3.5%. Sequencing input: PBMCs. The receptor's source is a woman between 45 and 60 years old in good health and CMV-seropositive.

The CDR3 nucleotides are TGTGCCAGCAGCTCCCCCGTAGGACAGGGGGTGGGGGAGCAGTACTTC. Protein product: CASSSPVGQGVGEQYF. This chain connects TRBV28 to TRBJ2-7, with 10 bases aligning to TRBD1. Germline CDR1 MDHEN, CDR2 SYDVKM. The CDR3 is made up of 16 amino acids. Trimming removed 6 bases from V and 7 bases from J; junction bases left unmatched: 15.